This TCR beta chain was captured in a study of CD8+ T cells in alopecia areata. CDR1 PRHDT and CDR2 FYEKMQ come from the germline V gene (reference sequence). Trimming shortened V by 3 bases and J by 2 bases, and 11 bases separated the two germline ends. The CDR3 contains 14 residues. Turning to this clone: The antigen is not known.

Study-wide points: Unlike in mice, where it was clearer, TCR sharing across patients was less clear, possibly HLA-related.

Sequencing relied on a cDNA template that was reverse transcribed from extracted RNA. The method was immunoSEQ multiplex PCR; TCRdb's version includes in-frame clones alone and lacks a portion of them. The top ten clones hold roughly 5.3% of a sample with over 150,000 clones, around 50% of them seen once. The chain uses TRBV13 and TRBJ2-7; D unclear. The receptor was derived from a human donor in good health. The material sequenced was CD8+ T cells sorted from blood. The CDR3 loop is CASSFSASTYEQYF. Written as DNA, the CDR3 is TGTGCCAGCAGCTTCTCTGCTTCTACCTACGAGCAGTACTTC.